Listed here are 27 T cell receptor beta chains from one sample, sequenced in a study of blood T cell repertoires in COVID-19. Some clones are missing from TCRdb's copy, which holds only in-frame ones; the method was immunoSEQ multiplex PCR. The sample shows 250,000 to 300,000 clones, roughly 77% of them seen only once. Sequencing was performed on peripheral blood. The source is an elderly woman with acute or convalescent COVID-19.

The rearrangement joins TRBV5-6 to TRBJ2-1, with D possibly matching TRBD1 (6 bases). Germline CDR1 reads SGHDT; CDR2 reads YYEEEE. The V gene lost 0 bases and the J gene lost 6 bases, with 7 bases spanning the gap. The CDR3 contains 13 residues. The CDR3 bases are TGTGCCAGCAGCTTGGTGACAGGCAATGAGCAGTTCTTC. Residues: CASSLVTGNEQFF. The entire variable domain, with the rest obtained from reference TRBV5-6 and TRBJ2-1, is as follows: DAGVTQSPTHLIKTRGQQVTLRCSPKSGHDTVSWYQQALGQGPQFIFQYYEEEERQRGNFPDRFSGHQFPNYSSELNVNALLLGDSALYLCASSLVTGNEQFFGPGTRLTVL.

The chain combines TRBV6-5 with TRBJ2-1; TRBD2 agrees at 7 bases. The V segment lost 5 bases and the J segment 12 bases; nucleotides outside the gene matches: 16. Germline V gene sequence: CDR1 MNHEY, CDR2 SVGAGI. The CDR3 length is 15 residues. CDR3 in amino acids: CASSPDGGGRSWQFF. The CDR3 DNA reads TGTGCCAGCAGTCCTGACGGTGGCGGGAGAAGTTGGCAGTTCTTC.

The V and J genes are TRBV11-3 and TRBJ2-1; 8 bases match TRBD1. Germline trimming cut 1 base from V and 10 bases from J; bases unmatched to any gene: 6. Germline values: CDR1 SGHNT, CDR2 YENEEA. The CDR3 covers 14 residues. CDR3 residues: CASSLGDRTKEQFF. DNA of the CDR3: TGTGCCAGCAGCTTAGGGGACAGGACCAAGGAGCAGTTCTTC. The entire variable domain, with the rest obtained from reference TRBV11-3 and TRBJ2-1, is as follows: EAGVVQSPRYKIIEKKQPVAFWCNPISGHNTLYWYLQNLGQGPELLIRYENEEAVDDSQLPKDRFSAERLKGVDSTLKIQPAELGDSAVYLCASSLGDRTKEQFFGPGTRLTVL.

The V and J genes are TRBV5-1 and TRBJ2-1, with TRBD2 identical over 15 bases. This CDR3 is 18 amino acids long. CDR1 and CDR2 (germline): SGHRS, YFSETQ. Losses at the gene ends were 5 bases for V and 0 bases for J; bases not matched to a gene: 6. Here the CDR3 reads CASRRWTSGGASYNEQFF. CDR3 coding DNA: TGCGCCAGCAGGCGATGGACTAGCGGGGGGGCCTCCTACAATGAGCAGTTCTTC.

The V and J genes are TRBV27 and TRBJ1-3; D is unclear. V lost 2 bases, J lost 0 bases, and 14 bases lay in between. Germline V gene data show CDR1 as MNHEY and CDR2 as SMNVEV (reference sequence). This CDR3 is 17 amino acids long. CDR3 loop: CASSLKVGTHSGNTIYF. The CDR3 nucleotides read TGTGCCAGCAGTTTAAAGGTGGGCACCCACTCTGGAAACACCATATATTTT.

The CDR3 nucleotides read TGTGCCAGCAAGTTTATGAGGAGAACTCAAGAGACCCAGTACTTC. Translation: CASKFMRRTQETQYF. This chain joins TRBV2 and TRBJ2-5; D remains ambiguous. The CDR3 runs 15 residues. Germline V gives CDR1 SNHLY, CDR2 FYNNEI. V was pared by 7 bases and J by 2 bases, with 17 bases between.

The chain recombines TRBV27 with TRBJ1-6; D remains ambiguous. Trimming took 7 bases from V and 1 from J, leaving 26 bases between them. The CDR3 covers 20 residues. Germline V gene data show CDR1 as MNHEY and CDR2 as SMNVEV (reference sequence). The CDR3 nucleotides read TGTGCCAGCATCGGAGGTATGGGGAATTTAGAAAGGTCCTATAATTCACCCCTCCACTTT. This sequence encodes CASIGGMGNLERSYNSPLHF.

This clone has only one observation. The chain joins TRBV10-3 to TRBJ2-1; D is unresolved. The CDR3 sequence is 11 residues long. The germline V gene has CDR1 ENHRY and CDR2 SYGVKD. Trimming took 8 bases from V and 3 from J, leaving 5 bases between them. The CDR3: CAIGDYNEQFF. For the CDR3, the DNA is TGTGCCATCGGAGACTACAATGAGCAGTTCTTC.

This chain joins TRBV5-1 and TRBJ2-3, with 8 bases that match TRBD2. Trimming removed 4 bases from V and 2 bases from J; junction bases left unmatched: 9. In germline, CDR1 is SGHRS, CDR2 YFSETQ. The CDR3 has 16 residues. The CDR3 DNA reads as TGCGCCAGCAGCCCCCCTAGCGGGCACTCCACAGATACGCAGTATTTT. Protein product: CASSPPSGHSTDTQYF.

The DNA of the CDR3 is TGCAGTGCTAGTATCGGGGGATCGGGTAATTCACCCCTCCACTTT. Its protein product is CSASIGGSGNSPLHF. The chain uses TRBV20-1 and TRBJ1-6, with D maybe TRBD1 (5 bases). The CDR3 has 15 residues. From germline, CDR1 is DFQATT and CDR2 SNEGSKA (reference sequence). V was shortened by 3 bases and J by 6 bases, with 15 bases between the two germline ends.

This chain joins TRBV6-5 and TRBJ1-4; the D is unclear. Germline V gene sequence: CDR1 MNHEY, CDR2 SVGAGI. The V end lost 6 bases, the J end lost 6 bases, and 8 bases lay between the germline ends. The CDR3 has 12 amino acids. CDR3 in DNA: TGTGCCAGCAGAGGGCGGGATGAAAAACTGTTTTTT. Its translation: CASRGRDEKLFF.

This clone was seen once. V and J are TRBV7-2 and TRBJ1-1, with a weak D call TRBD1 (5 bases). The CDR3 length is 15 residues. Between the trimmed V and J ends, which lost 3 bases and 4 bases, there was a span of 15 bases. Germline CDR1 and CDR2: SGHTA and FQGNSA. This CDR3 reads CASSFTLGGSTEAFF. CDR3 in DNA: TGTGCCAGCAGCTTCACACTGGGGGGGAGCACTGAAGCTTTCTTT.

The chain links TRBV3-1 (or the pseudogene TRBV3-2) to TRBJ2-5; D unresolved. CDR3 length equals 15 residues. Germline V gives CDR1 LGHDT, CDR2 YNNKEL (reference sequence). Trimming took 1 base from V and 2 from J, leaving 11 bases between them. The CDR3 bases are TGTGCCAGCAGCCAAGGACTCCAAAATCAAGAGACCCAGTACTTC. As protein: CASSQGLQNQETQYF.

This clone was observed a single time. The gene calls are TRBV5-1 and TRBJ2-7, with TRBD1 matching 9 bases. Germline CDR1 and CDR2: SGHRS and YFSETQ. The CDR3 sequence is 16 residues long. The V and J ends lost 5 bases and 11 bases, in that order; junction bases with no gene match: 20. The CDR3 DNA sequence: TGCGCCAGCAGATCTGGACAGGGGACCTTCGATCGTTTGAAGTACTTC. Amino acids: CASRSGQGTFDRLKYF.

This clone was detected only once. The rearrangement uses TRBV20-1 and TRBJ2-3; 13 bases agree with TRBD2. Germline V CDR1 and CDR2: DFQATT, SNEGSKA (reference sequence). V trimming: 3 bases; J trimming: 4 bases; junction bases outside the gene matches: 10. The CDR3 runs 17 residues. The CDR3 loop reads CSASLTSGGRGADTQYF. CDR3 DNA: TGCAGTGCTAGTTTGACTAGCGGGGGGAGGGGCGCAGATACGCAGTATTTT.

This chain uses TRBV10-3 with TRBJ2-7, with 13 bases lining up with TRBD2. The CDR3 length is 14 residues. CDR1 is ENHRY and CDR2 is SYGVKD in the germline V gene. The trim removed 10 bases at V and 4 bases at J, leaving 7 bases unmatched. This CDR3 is CASGGTSGTYEQYF. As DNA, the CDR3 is TGTGCCAGTGGGGGGACTAGCGGGACTTACGAGCAGTACTTC.

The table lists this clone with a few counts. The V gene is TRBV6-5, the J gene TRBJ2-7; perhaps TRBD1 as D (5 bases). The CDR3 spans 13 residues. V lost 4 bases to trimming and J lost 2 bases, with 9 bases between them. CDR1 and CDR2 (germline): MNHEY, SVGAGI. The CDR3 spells CASSSRQTYEQYF. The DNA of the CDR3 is TGTGCCAGCAGTTCAAGACAGACCTACGAGCAGTACTTC.

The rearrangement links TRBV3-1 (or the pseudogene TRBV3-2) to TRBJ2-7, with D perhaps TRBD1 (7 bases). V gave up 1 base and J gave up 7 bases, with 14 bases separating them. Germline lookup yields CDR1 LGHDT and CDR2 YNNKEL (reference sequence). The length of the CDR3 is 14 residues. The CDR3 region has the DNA TGTGCCAGCAGCCAAGGGCCCCCAGGGGGGGAGCAGTACTTC. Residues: CASSQGPPGGEQYF.

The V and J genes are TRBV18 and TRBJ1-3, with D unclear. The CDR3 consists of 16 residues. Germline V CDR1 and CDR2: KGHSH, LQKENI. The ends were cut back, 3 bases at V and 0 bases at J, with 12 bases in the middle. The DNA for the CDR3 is TGTGCCAGCTCACCGAATCCCGCGAGCTCTGGAAACACCATATATTTT. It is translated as CASSPNPASSGNTIYF.

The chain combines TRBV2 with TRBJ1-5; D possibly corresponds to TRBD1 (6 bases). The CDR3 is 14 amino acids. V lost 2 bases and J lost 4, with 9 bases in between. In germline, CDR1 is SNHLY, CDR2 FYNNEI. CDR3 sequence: CASSENRVNQPQHF. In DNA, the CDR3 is TGTGCCAGCAGTGAAAACAGGGTGAATCAGCCCCAGCATTTT. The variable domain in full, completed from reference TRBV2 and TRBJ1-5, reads EPEVTQTPSHQVTQMGQEVILRCVPISNHLYFYWYRQILGQKVEFLVSFYNNEISEKSEIFDDQFSVERPDGSNFTLKIRSTKLEDSAMYFCASSENRVNQPQHFGDGTRLSIL.

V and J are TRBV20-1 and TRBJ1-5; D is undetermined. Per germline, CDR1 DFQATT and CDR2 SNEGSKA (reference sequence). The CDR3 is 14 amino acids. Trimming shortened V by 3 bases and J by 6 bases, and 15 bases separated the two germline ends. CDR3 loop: CSASNQQLSQPQHF. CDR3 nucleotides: TGCAGTGCTAGTAACCAACAGTTATCTCAGCCCCAGCATTTT.

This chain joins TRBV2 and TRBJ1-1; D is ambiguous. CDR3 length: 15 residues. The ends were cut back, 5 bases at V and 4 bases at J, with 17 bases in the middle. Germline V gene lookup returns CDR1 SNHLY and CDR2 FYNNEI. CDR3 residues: CASSSGRIRGTEAFF. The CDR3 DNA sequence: TGTGCCAGCAGTTCCGGACGGATCCGGGGCACTGAAGCTTTCTTT.

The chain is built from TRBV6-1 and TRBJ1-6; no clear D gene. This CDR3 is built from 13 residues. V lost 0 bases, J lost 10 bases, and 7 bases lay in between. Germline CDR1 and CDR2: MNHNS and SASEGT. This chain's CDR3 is CASSEAERSPLHF. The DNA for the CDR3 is TGTGCCAGCAGTGAAGCAGAGAGGTCACCCCTCCACTTT.

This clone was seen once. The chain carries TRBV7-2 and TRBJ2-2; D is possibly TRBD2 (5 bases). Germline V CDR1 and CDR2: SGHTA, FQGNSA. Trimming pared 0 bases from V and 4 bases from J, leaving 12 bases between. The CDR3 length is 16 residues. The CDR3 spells CASSLASGLFTGELFF. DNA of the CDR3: TGTGCCAGCAGCTTAGCATCGGGGTTATTCACCGGGGAGCTGTTTTTT.

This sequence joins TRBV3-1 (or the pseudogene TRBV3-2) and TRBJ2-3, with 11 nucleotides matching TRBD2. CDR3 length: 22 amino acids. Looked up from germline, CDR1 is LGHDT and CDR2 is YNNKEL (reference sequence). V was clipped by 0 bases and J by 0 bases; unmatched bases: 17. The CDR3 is CASSQDKASGGLKHFSTDTQYF. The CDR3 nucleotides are TGTGCCAGCAGCCAAGACAAAGCTAGCGGGGGGCTTAAACACTTTAGCACAGATACGCAGTATTTT.

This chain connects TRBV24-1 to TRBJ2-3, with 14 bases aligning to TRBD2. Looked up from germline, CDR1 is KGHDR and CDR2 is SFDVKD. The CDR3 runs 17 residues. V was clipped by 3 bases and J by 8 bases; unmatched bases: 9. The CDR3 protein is CATSDTGTSGSRVTQYF. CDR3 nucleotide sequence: TGTGCCACCAGTGATACAGGGACTAGCGGGAGTAGGGTTACGCAGTATTTT.

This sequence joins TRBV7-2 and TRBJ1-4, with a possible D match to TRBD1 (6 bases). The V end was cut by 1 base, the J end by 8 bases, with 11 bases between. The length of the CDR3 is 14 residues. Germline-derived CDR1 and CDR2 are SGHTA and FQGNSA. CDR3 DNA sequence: TGTGCCAGCAGCTTAGTTGGGGGCGGGGAAAAACTGTTTTTT. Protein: CASSLVGGGEKLFF.